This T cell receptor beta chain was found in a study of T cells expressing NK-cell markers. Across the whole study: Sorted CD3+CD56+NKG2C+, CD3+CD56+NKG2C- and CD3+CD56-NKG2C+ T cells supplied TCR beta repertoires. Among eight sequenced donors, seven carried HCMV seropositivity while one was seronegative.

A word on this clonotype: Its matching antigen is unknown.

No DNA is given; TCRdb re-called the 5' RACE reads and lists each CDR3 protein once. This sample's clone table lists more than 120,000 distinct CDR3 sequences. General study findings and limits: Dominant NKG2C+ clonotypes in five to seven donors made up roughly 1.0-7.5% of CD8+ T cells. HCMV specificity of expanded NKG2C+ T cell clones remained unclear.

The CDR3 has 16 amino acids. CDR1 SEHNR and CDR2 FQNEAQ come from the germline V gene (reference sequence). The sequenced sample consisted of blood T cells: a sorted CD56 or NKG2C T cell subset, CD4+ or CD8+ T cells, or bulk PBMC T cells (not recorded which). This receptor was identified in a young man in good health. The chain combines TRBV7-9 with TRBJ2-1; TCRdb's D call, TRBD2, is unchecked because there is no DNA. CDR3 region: CASSSNRDYQYNEQFF.